The rows below give T cell receptor beta chains drawn from one sample of a study of blood T cell repertoires in COVID-19. Sequencing used immunoSEQ multiplex PCR; TCRdb keeps in-frame clones, though not all of them. Of around 76,000 clones in the sample, approximately 90% are singletons; the top ten hold 0.5% to 0.7%. The sample comprised peripheral blood. The origin of the receptors is a man aged 55 to 70 with acute or convalescent COVID-19. Both conserved end residues are part of each CDR3. The order of the fields is D gene, clone size, J gene, V gene, CDR3 protein, CDR3 DNA. The D gene is left open where the match is weak. Rows give clone size only sometimes, using once, few, many, or a class for an expanded clone.

D: NA
size: NA
J: TRBJ2-6
V: TRBV9
CDR3: CASSVRGSGANVLTF
DNA: TGTGCCAGCAGCGTCAGGGGCTCTGGGGCCAACGTCCTGACTTTC

D: NA
size: NA
J: TRBJ2-1
V: TRBV13
CDR3: CASSPGLADNEQFF
DNA: TGTGCCAGCAGTCCGGGGTTAGCGGACAATGAGCAGTTCTTC

D: NA
size: NA
J: TRBJ2-7
V: TRBV27
CDR3: CASRMLQGSYEQYF
DNA: TGTGCCAGCAGAATGTTGCAGGGCTCCTACGAGCAGTACTTC

D: TRBD1
size: NA
J: TRBJ2-3
V: TRBV15
CDR3: CATSPRQGSGTDTQYF
DNA: TGTGCCACCAGCCCTCGACAGGGGTCAGGCACAGATACGCAGTATTTT

D: TRBD1
size: NA
J: TRBJ2-3
V: TRBV5-6
CDR3: CASSFSVDRGWLDTQYF
DNA: TGTGCCAGCAGCTTTTCGGTCGACAGGGGATGGCTAGATACGCAGTATTTT

D: NA
size: NA
J: TRBJ1-1
V: TRBV6-5
CDR3: CASSYSPQGSNTEAFF
DNA: TGTGCCAGCAGTTACTCACCACAGGGATCAAACACTGAAGCTTTCTTT

D: TRBD1
size: NA
J: TRBJ2-7
V: TRBV5-6
CDR3: CASTQTGGLNEQYF
DNA: TGTGCCAGCACACAGACAGGGGGCTTGAACGAGCAGTACTTC

D: TRBD1
size: once
J: TRBJ1-2
V: TRBV29-1
CDR3: CSVPPGQGANYGYTF
DNA: TGCAGCGTTCCCCCAGGACAGGGGGCGAACTATGGCTACACCTTC

D: TRBD1
size: NA
J: TRBJ1-1
V: TRBV18
CDR3: CASSPGQSMNTEAFF
DNA: TGTGCCAGCTCACCGGGACAGTCGATGAACACTGAAGCTTTCTTT

D: NA
size: NA
J: TRBJ2-2
V: TRBV12-3/TRBV12-4
CDR3: CASKGDTGELFF
DNA: TGTGCCAGCAAGGGAGACACCGGGGAGCTGTTTTTT

D: TRBD1
size: NA
J: TRBJ2-3
V: TRBV3-1/TRBV3-2
CDR3: CASSQRTGVKVTDTQYF
DNA: TGTGCCAGCAGCCAAAGGACAGGAGTTAAGGTCACAGATACGCAGTATTTT

D: TRBD1
size: NA
J: TRBJ1-2
V: TRBV19
CDR3: CASSSLPGGPTSYGYTF
DNA: TGTGCCAGTAGTTCCCTCCCAGGGGGCCCTACCTCCTATGGCTACACCTTC

D: NA
size: NA
J: TRBJ1-5
V: TRBV13
CDR3: CASSLGHLNQPQHF
DNA: TGTGCCAGCAGCCTGGGACACCTGAATCAGCCCCAGCATTTT

D: NA
size: NA
J: TRBJ2-6
V: TRBV12-5
CDR3: CASGRDSTGANVLTF
DNA: TGTGCTAGTGGCCGCGACAGTACTGGGGCCAACGTCCTGACTTTC

D: NA
size: NA
J: TRBJ2-1
V: TRBV7-6
CDR3: CASSQARNEQFF
DNA: TGTGCCAGCAGCCAGGCGCGCAATGAGCAGTTCTTC

D: NA
size: NA
J: TRBJ1-5
V: TRBV19
CDR3: CASSQTRHNQPQHF
DNA: TGTGCCAGTAGCCAAACACGACACAATCAGCCCCAGCATTTT

D: NA
size: once
J: TRBJ2-3
V: TRBV3-1/TRBV3-2
CDR3: CASTIRDTDTQYF
DNA: TGTGCCAGTACGATCAGGGACACAGATACGCAGTATTTT

D: NA
size: once
J: TRBJ2-2
V: TRBV27
CDR3: CASSRVRGFNTGELFF
DNA: TGTGCCAGCAGTAGGGTCAGGGGCTTTAACACCGGGGAGCTGTTTTTT

D: NA
size: NA
J: TRBJ1-2
V: TRBV6-1
CDR3: CASSGTSFGYTF
DNA: TGTGCCAGCAGTGGGACATCTTTTGGCTACACCTTC

D: TRBD1
size: NA
J: TRBJ1-2
V: TRBV10-3
CDR3: CAISVLGQGAGYGYTF
DNA: TGTGCCATCAGTGTACTGGGACAGGGGGCCGGCTATGGCTACACCTTC

D: NA
size: once
J: TRBJ1-2
V: TRBV5-1
CDR3: CASSLGAGSRRGYTF
DNA: TGCGCCAGCAGCTTGGGGGCGGGATCTCGGCGAGGCTACACCTTC

D: TRBD1
size: NA
J: TRBJ2-5
V: TRBV5-1
CDR3: CASSLAPGGQETQYF
DNA: TGCGCCAGCAGCTTGGCCCCAGGGGGCCAAGAGACCCAGTACTTC

D: NA
size: NA
J: TRBJ2-1
V: TRBV5-1
CDR3: CASSLAPDNEQFF
DNA: TGCGCCAGCAGCTTGGCACCAGACAATGAGCAGTTCTTC

D: TRBD2
size: NA
J: TRBJ2-1
V: TRBV30
CDR3: CAWSQLAGGREQFF
DNA: TGTGCCTGGAGTCAATTAGCGGGAGGACGGGAGCAGTTCTTC

D: NA
size: NA
J: TRBJ2-1
V: TRBV30
CDR3: CAWSVLTGSNEQFF
DNA: TGTGCCTGGAGTGTACTAACAGGAAGCAATGAGCAGTTCTTC

D: NA
size: NA
J: TRBJ2-1
V: TRBV5-1
CDR3: CASSLVESEQFF
DNA: TGCGCCAGCAGCTTGGTTGAGTCAGAGCAGTTCTTC

D: TRBD2
size: NA
J: TRBJ2-3
V: TRBV3-1/TRBV3-2
CDR3: CASSQRLGLASGSKAPDTQYF
DNA: TGTGCCAGCAGCCAACGATTAGGCTTGGCTAGCGGCTCCAAGGCCCCCGATACGCAGTATTTT

D: NA
size: NA
J: TRBJ2-7
V: TRBV5-1
CDR3: CASSLAGGGLSYEQYF
DNA: TGCGCCAGCAGCTTGGCCGGCGGGGGCCTATCCTACGAGCAGTACTTC

D: TRBD1
size: once
J: TRBJ2-7
V: TRBV30
CDR3: CAWSPKGNPDRGDGRAYF
DNA: TGTGCCTGGAGTCCGAAAGGAAATCCGGACAGGGGGGACGGGAGGGCGTACTTC

D: NA
size: NA
J: TRBJ1-6
V: TRBV6-5
CDR3: CASSPGQFNSPLHF
DNA: TGTGCCAGCAGCCCCGGACAGTTTAATTCACCCCTCCACTTT